This T cell receptor (beta chain) stems from a study of CD8 T cells in ankylosing spondylitis. Points from the study as a whole: Within ankylosing spondylitis blood, a TCR beta motif made up of several highly homologous variants appeared to be characteristic. Prior work had noted some motif variants in reactive arthritis blood and synovial fluid.

This clonotype was seen ten or more times. Its antigen is not identified. Libraries for TCR beta were made by quantitative 5'-RACE with molecular barcodes. TCRdb re-called the 5' RACE reads through MiXCR, storing one row per CDR3 protein. Here the sample spans about 160,000 distinct CDR3 sequences, 40% to 50% being singletons. The CDR3 length is 14 residues. V lost 3 bases and J lost 7, with 15 bases in between. CDR1 is KGHDR and CDR2 is SFDVKD in the germline V gene. Specimen: synovial fluid, either unsorted or a sorted T cell fraction (not recorded which). V gene TRBV24-1 combines with J gene TRBJ2-7, with a possible D match to TRBD2 (6 bases). The clonotype originates from a male donor with ankylosing spondylitis. The CDR3 here is CATSDSGWLPEQYF. DNA of the CDR3: TGTGCCACCAGTGATAGCGGGTGGCTACCGGAGCAGTACTTC.